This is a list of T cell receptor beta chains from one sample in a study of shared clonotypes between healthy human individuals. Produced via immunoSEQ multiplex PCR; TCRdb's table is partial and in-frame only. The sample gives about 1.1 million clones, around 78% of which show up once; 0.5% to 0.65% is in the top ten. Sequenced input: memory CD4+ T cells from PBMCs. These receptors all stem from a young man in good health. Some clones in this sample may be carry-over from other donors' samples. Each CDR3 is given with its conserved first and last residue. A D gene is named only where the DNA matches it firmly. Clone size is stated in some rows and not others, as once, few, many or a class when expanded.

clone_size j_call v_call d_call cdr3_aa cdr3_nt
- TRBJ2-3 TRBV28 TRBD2 CASSLRTSGRESTDTQYF TGTGCCAGCAGTTTGAGGACTAGCGGGAGGGAAAGCACAGATACGCAGTATTTT
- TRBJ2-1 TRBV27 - CASSRLWGKQASSYNEQFF TGTGCCAGCAGTCGACTGTGGGGAAAACAAGCGAGCTCCTACAATGAGCAGTTCTTC
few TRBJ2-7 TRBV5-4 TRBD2 CAFLRLAAGEQYF TGTGCCTTCCTGCGTCTAGCGGCAGGGGAGCAGTACTTC
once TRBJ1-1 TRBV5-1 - CASSRGGDTEAFF TGCGCCAGCAGCCGCGGGGGAGACACTGAAGCTTTCTTT
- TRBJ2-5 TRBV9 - CASSVVGGETQYF TGTGCCAGCAGCGTTGTGGGGGGCGAGACCCAGTACTTC
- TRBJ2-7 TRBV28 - CASSRSGYEQYF TGTGCCAGCAGTAGAAGTGGCTACGAGCAGTACTTC
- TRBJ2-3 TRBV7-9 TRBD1 CASSTRGTGGLDTQYF TGTGCCAGCAGCACTCGAGGGACAGGGGGCTTAGATACGCAGTATTTT
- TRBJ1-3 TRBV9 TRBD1 CASSPMGQGAGNTIYF TGTGCCAGCAGCCCGATGGGACAGGGGGCTGGAAACACCATATATTTT
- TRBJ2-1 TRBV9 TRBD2 CASSESRRGSSYNEQFF TGTGCCAGCAGCGAAAGTCGGCGGGGGAGCTCCTACAATGAGCAGTTCTTC
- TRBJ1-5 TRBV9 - CASSVQGSDQPQHF TGTGCCAGCAGCGTACAGGGGAGCGATCAGCCCCAGCATTTT
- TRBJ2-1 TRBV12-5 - CASGLDGGYSYNEQFF TGTGCTAGTGGTTTGGATGGCGGATACTCCTACAATGAGCAGTTCTTC
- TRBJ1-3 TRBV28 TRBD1 CASSAVQGQAYSGNTIYF TGTGCCAGCAGTGCAGTTCAGGGACAGGCCTACTCTGGAAACACCATATATTTT